The rows below give T cell receptor beta chains drawn from one sample of a study of blood T cell repertoires in COVID-19. TCRdb's copy holds only in-frame clones and misses some; the assay was immunoSEQ multiplex PCR. The top ten clones hold 2% to 2.5% of a sample with around 220,000 clones, approximately 90% of them seen once. The specimen was peripheral blood. These receptors all stem from a middle-aged woman who had recovered from COVID-19. Both conserved end residues are part of each CDR3. Clone size, where shown, is once, few, many, or a class for clones that have expanded.

NA | TRBV7-2 | CASSSRSKETQYF
NA | TRBV11-3 | CASSAGYEQFF
NA | TRBV27 | CASSLGQGPMVQYF
NA | TRBV10-3 | CAISRGQGANTIYF
once | TRBV7-9 | CASTLAGQGHFGEQYF
NA | TRBV20-1 | CSASQGRLLHF
NA | TRBV7-9 | CASSPIQGVNEKLFF
NA | TRBV6-5 | CASSRTGGIEKLFF
NA | TRBV19 | CASSLDRVGNQPQHF
NA | TRBV11-3 | CASSSKREGRRRTGELFF
once | TRBV18 | CASSPTLSGGSSYNSPLHF
NA | TRBV10-3 | CAISVTGRTDTQYF
NA | TRBV2 | CASSADFGGNDYEQYF
NA | TRBV28 | CASSLSAEARGTEAFF
NA | TRBV6-1 | CASSEKASGRALRSTDTQYF
NA | TRBV7-2 | CASSSRQTANSPLHF
NA | TRBV12-3/TRBV12-4 | CASSSKGTSEAFF
NA | TRBV2 | CASNSQGEVETQYF
NA | TRBV9 | CASSVGRGALTDTQYF
once | TRBV5-1 | CASSLEARAGGSPLHF